This T cell receptor (beta chain) was obtained from a study of vaccination effects on CD4 cells after COVID-19. Assay: immunoSEQ multiplex PCR; the TCRdb copy retains only in-frame clones and omits some. The table records about 20,000 clones, around two thirds of them present only once. Prior to sequencing, the ViraFEST assay stimulated PBMC with viral peptide pools, which expanded the antigen-specific CD4+ T cells. Around day 10 of culture, CD4+ T cells were separated out. About this clone: What it binds is unknown.

CDR1 and CDR2 from the germline V gene are SQVTM and ANQGSEA. V was pared by 4 bases and J by 6 bases, with 6 bases of the junction left unmatched. The CDR3 spans 13 residues. The sequence was collected from a human donor who received a COVID-19 vaccine. The rearrangement joins TRBV29-1 to TRBJ1-2; 9 bases line up with TRBD1. Sequenced material: CD4+ T cells from PBMCs cultured with HCoV-229E spike peptides, taken before COVID-19 vaccination. The DNA for the CDR3 is TGCAGCGTTGGCCCCGGGACAGGGCATGGCTACACCTTC. Residues: CSVGPGTGHGYTF.